This entry describes one TCR beta chain. This entry comes from a study of blood T cell repertoires in COVID-19. The V and J ends lost 0 bases and 6 bases respectively, with 18 bases between them. This CDR3 has 17 residues. Germline V gives CDR1 SGDLS, CDR2 YYNGEE. Before being deemed recovered, Cohort 3 donors had two negative PCRs, clearance, or symptom resolution. Some clones are missing from TCRdb's copy, which holds only in-frame ones; the method was immunoSEQ multiplex PCR. The data show about 380,000 clones, around 87% seen once. The sequence was collected from a man aged 25 to 40 who had recovered from COVID-19. What was sequenced was PBMCs or T cells enriched from blood (not recorded which). The chain carries TRBV9 and TRBJ2-2, with D perhaps TRBD1 (6 bases). The CDR3 region has the DNA TGTGCCAGCAGCGTAGCCCCCTCAACAGGGTGGGCCGGGGAGCTGTTTTTT. Its translation is CASSVAPSTGWAGELFF.